Sequencing of this T cell receptor (beta chain) was carried out in a study of CD8 T cells in ankylosing spondylitis. Quantitative molecular-barcoded 5'-RACE generated the TCR beta libraries. A single record per CDR3 protein comes from TCRdb applying MiXCR to the 5' RACE reads. The data show about 440,000 distinct CDR3 sequences, 15% to 20% seen once. There are many counts of this clonotype. No antigen is known for it. Findings of the study overall: Existing reports had already noted some motif variants in reactive arthritis synovial fluid and blood. Disease-associated clonotypes exhibited CD8+ identity and were relatively infrequent in peripheral blood. In ankylosing spondylitis blood, a motif of seven or eight highly homologous TCR beta variants appeared characteristic.

V lost 3 bases to trimming and J lost 2 bases; unmatched junction nucleotides: 10. This CDR3 region has 16 residues. CDR1 is ENHRY, CDR2 SYGVKD, per germline. The TCR sequence derives from a male donor with ankylosing spondylitis. Sequenced input: blood, either unsorted or a sorted T cell fraction (not recorded which). The V call is TRBV10-3, the J call TRBJ2-7, with 7 bases fitting TRBD1. For the CDR3, the DNA is TGTGCCATCAGTGATGGGTTCCAGGGACAGCCCTACGAGCAGTACTTC. It specifies CAISDGFQGQPYEQYF.